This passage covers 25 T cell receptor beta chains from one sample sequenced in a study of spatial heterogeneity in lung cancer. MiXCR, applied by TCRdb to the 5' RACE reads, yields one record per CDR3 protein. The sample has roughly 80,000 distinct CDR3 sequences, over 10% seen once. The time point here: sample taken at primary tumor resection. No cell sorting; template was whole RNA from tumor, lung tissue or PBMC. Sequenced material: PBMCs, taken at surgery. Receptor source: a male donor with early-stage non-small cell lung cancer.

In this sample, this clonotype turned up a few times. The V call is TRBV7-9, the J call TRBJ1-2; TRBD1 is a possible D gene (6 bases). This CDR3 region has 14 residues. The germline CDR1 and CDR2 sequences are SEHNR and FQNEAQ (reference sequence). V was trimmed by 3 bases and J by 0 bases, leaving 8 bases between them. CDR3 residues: CASSFQGPNYGYTF. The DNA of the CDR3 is TGTGCCAGCAGCTTCCAGGGGCCTAACTATGGCTACACCTTC. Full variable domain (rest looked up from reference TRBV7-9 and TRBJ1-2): DTGVSQNPRHKITKRGQNVTFRCDPISEHNRLYWYRQTLGQGPEFLTYFQNEAQLEKSRLLSDRFSAERPKGSFSTLEIQRTEQGDSAMYLCASSFQGPNYGYTFGSGTRLTVV.

The CDR3 bases are TGCAGCGCCCGGGACAGGGGCGGCTCCTACGAGCAGTACTTC. Translated, it gives CSARDRGGSYEQYF. The rearrangement links TRBV29-1 to TRBJ2-7, with TRBD1 matching over 10 bases. The V and J ends lost 7 bases and 0 bases, in that order; junction bases with no gene match: 6. Germline V CDR1 and CDR2: SQVTM, ANQGSEA. This CDR3 is 14 amino acids long.

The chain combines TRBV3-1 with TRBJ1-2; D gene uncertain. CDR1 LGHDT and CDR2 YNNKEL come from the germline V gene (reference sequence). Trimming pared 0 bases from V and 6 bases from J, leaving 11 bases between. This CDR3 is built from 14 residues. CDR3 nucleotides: TGTGCCAGCAGCCAAGATCCGGGAGTGGATGGCTACACCTTC. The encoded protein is CASSQDPGVDGYTF. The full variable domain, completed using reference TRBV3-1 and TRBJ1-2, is DTAVSQTPKYLVTQMGNDKSIKCEQNLGHDTMYWYKQDSKKFLKIMFSYNNKELIINETVPNRFSPKSPDKAHLNLHINSLELGDSAVYFCASSQDPGVDGYTFGSGTRLTVV.

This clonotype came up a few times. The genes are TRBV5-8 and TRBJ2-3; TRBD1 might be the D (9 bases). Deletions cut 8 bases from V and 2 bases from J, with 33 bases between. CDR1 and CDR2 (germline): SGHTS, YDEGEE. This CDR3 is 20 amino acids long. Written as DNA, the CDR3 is TGTGCCAGTCCCGAGGGCCTAACAGGGGGCCATAGCGGGAACACAGATACGCAGTATTTT. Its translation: CASPEGLTGGHSGNTDTQYF.

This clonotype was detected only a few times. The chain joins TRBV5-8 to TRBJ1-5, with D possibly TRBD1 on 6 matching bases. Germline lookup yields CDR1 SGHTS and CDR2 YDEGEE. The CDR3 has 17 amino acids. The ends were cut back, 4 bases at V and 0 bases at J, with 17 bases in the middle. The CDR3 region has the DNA TGTGCCAGCAGCCCGGTCGGACAGCATTATAGCAATCAGCCCCAGCATTTT. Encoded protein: CASSPVGQHYSNQPQHF.

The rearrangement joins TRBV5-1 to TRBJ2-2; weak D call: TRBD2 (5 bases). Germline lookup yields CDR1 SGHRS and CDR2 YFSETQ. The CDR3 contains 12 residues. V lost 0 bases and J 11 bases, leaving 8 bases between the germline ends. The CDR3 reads CASSLAGLELFF. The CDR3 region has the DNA TGCGCCAGCAGCTTGGCTGGACTTGAGCTGTTTTTT.

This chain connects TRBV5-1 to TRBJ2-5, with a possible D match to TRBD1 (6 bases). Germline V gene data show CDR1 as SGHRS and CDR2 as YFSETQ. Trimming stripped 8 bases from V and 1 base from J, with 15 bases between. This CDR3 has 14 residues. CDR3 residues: CASFLDSTQETQYF. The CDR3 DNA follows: TGCGCCAGTTTCCTGGACAGCACCCAAGAGACCCAGTACTTC.

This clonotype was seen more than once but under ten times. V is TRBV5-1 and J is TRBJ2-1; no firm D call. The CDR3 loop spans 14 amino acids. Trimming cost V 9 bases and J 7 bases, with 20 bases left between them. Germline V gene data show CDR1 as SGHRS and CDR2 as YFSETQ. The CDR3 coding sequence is TGCGCCAACCCTAAGTCCAGGTCCGATAATGAGCAGTTCTTC. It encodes CANPKSRSDNEQFF.

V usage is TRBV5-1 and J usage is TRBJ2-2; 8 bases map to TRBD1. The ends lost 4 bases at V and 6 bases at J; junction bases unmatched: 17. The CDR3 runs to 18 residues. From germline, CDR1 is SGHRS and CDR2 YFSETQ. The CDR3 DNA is TGCGCCAGCAGCGGCCGACCGGGACAGGCGACGGTCGCCGGGGAGCTGTTTTTT. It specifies CASSGRPGQATVAGELFF.

CDR3 sequence (DNA): TGTGCCAGCAGCCAATTCGCGGGATTGGCAGATACGCAGTATTTT. Its translation is CASSQFAGLADTQYF. The chain links TRBV14 to TRBJ2-3, with D possibly TRBD2 on 6 matching bases. V was pared by 2 bases and J by 4 bases, with 13 bases between. This CDR3 is built from 15 residues. In germline, CDR1 is SGHDN, CDR2 FVKESK.

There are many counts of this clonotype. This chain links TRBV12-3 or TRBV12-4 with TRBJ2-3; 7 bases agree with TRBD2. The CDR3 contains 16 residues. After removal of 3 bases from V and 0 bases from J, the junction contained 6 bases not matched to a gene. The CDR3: CASSFGLAASTDTQYF. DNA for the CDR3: TGTGCCAGCAGTTTCGGTCTAGCGGCTAGCACAGATACGCAGTATTTT.

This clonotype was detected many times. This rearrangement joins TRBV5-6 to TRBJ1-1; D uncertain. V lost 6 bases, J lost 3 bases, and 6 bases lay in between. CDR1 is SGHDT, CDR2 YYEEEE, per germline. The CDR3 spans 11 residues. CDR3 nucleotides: TGTGCCAGCATGATAGACACTGAAGCTTTCTTT. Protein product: CASMIDTEAFF.

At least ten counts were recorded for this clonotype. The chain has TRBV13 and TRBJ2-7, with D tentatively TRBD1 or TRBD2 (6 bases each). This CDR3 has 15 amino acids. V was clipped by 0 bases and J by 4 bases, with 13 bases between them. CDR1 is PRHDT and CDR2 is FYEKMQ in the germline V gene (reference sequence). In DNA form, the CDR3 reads TGTGCCAGCAGCTTAGGCCGGGGGCGGATTTACGAGCAGTACTTC. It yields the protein CASSLGRGRIYEQYF.

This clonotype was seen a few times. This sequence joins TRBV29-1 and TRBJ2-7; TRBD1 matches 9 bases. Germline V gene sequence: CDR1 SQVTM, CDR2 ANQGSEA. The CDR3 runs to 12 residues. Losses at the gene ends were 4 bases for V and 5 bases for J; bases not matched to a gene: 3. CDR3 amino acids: CSVARQGDEQYF. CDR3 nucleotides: TGCAGCGTTGCGAGACAGGGGGACGAGCAGTACTTC.

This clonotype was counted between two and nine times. CDR3 sequence (DNA): TGTGCCAGCAGTATAAATCCAAGGAACACTGAAGCTTTCTTT. Its protein is CASSINPRNTEAFF. The chain uses TRBV14 and TRBJ1-1; D is uncertain. With 6 bases removed from V and 1 base from J, the gap between germline ends came to 12 bases. The CDR3 covers 14 residues. CDR1 and CDR2 from the germline V gene are SGHDN and FVKESK.

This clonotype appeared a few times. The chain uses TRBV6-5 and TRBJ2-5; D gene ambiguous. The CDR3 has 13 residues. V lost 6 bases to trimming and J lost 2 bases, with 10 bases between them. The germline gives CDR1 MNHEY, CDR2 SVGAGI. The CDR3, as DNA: TGTGCCAGCAGAGAGAATAGTCAAGAGACCCAGTACTTC. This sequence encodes CASRENSQETQYF.

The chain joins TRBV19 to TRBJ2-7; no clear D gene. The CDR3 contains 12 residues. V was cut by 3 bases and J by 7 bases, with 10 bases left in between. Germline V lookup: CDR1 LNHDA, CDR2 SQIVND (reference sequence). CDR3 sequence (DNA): TGTGCCAGTAGTATTATCGGGTATGAGCAGTACTTC. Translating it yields CASSIIGYEQYF.

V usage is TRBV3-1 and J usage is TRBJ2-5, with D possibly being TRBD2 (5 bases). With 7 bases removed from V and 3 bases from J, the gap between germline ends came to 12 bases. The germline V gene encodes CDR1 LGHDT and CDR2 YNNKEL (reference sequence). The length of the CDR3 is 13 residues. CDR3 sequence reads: CASTRTSKETQYF. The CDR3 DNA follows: TGTGCCAGCACCCGAACTAGTAAAGAGACCCAGTACTTC.

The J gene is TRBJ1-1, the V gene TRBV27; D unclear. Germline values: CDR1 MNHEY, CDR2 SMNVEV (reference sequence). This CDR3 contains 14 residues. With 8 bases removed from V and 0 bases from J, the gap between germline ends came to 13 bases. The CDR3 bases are TGTGCCAGCCGGTTGGATCTAATGAACACTGAAGCTTTCTTT. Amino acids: CASRLDLMNTEAFF.

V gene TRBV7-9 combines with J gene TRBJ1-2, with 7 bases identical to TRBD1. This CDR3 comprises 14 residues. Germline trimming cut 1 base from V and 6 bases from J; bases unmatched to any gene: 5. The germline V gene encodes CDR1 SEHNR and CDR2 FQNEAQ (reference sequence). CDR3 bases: TGTGCCAGCAGCTTAGGACAGGGAATAGATGGCTACACCTTC. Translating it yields CASSLGQGIDGYTF.

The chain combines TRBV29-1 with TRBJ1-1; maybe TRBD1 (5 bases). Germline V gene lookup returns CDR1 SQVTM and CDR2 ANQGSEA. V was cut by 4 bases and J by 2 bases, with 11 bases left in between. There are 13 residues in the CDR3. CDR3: CSVAGLPNTEAFF. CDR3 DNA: TGCAGCGTTGCGGGACTCCCAAACACTGAAGCTTTCTTT.

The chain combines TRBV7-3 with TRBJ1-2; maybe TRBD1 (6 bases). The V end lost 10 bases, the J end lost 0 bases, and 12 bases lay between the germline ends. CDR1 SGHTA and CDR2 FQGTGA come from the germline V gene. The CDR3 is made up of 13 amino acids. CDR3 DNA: TGTGCCACCCCCAGGACAGCTAACTATGGCTACACCTTC. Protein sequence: CATPRTANYGYTF.

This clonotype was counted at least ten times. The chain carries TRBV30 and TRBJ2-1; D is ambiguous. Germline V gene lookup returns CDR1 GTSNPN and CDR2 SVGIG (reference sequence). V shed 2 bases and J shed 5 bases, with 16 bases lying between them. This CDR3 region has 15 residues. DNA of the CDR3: TGTGCCTGGAGTCAGGCTACAAGAACAAACAATGAGCAGTTCTTC. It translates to CAWSQATRTNNEQFF.

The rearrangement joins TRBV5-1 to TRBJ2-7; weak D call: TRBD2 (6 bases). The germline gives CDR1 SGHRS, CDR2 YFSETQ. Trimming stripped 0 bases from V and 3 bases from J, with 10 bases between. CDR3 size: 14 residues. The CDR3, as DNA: TGCGCCAGCAGCTTGGGAGGTAGCGGCTACGAGCAGTACTTC. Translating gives CASSLGGSGYEQYF.

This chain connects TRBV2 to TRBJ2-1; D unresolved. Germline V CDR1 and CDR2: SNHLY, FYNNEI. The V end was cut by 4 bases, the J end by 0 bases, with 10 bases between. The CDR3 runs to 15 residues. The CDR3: CASSGTPSSYNEQFF. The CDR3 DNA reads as TGTGCCAGCAGTGGTACTCCTAGCTCCTACAATGAGCAGTTCTTC.